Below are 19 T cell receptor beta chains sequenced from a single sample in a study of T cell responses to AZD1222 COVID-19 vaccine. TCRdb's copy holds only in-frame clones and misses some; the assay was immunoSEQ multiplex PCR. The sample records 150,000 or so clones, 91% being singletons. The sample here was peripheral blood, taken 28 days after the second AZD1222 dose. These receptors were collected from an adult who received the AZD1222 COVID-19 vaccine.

In DNA, the CDR3 is TGTGCCAGCAGTTCACACAACACTGAAGCTTTCTTT. This sequence encodes CASSSHNTEAFF. The V gene is TRBV12-3 or TRBV12-4, the J gene TRBJ1-1; D gene ambiguous. Between the trimmed V and J ends, which lost 4 bases and 2 bases, there was a span of 5 bases. There are 12 residues in the CDR3.

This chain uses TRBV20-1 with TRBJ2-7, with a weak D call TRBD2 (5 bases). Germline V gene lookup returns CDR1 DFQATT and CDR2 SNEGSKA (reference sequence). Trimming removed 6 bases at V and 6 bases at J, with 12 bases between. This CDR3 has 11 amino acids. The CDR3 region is CSARASGEQYF. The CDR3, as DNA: TGCAGTGCGAGGGCTAGTGGCGAGCAGTACTTC.

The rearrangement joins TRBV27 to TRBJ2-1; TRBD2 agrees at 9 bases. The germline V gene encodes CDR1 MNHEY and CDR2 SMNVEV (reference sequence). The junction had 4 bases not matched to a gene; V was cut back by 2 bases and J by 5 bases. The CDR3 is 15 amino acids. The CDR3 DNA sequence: TGTGCCAGCAGTTTAGAGCTAGCGGGGCACAATGAGCAGTTCTTC. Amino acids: CASSLELAGHNEQFF.

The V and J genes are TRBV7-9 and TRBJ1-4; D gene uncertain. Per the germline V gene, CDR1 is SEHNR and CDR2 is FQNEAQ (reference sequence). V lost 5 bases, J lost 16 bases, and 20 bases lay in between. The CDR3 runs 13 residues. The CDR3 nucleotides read TGTGCCAGCAGCCCACGCAGTAGCAGCGTCCCGTTTTTT. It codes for CASSPRSSSVPFF.

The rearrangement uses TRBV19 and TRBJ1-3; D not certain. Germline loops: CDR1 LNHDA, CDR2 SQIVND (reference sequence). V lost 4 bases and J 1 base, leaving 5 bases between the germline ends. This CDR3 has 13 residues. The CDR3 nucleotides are TGTGCCAGTAGTAGAGATTCTGGAAACACCATATATTTT. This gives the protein CASSRDSGNTIYF.

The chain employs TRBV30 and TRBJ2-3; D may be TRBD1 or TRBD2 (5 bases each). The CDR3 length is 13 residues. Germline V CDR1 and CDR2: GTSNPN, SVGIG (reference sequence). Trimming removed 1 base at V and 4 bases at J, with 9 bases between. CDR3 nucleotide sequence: TGTGCCTGGAGTGGAGGGGTTCCAGATACGCAGTATTTT. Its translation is CAWSGGVPDTQYF.

The CDR3 loop reads CATSDGAGQGAGSIQYF. The CDR3, as DNA: TGTGCCACCAGTGATGGGGCGGGACAGGGGGCTGGGAGCATTCAGTACTTC. The J gene is TRBJ2-4, the V gene TRBV24-1; 12 positions agree with TRBD1. The CDR3 contains 17 residues. The trim removed 3 bases at V and 9 bases at J, leaving 11 bases unmatched. Per germline, CDR1 KGHDR and CDR2 SFDVKD.

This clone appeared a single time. The CDR3, as DNA: TGCGCCAGCAGCCAGGGAATAGCGGGGGCCCGGGGAAATGAGCAGTTCTTC. It yields the protein CASSQGIAGARGNEQFF. This chain joins TRBV4-1 and TRBJ2-1; TRBD2 matches 9 bases. This CDR3 has 17 amino acids. CDR1 MGHRA and CDR2 YSYEKL come from the germline V gene. J lost 7 bases, V lost 3 bases, and 13 bases had no gene match.

The CDR3 DNA reads TGTGCCAGCAGTTTACGAGGACTAGCGGCCTACGAGCAGTACTTC. As protein: CASSLRGLAAYEQYF. The gene calls are TRBV27 and TRBJ2-7, with TRBD2 matching over 10 bases. The CDR3 consists of 15 residues. The junction had 3 bases not matched to a gene; V was cut back by 2 bases and J by 2 bases. Germline CDR1 reads MNHEY; CDR2 reads SMNVEV (reference sequence).

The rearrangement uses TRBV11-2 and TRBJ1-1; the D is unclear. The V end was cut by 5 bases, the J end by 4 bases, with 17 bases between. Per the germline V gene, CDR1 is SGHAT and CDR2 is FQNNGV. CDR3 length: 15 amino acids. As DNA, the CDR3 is TGTGCCAGCAGCCCCCTGTTAGGAATCACCACTGAAGCTTTCTTT. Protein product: CASSPLLGITTEAFF.

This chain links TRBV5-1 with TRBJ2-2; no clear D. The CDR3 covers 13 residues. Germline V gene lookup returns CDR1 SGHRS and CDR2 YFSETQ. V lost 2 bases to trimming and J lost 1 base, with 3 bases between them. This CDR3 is CASSFENTGELFF. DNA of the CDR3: TGCGCCAGCAGCTTCGAGAACACCGGGGAGCTGTTTTTT. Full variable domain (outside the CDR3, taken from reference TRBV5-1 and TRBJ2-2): KAGVTQTPRYLIKTRGQQVTLSCSPISGHRSVSWYQQTPGQGLQFLFEYFSETQRNKGNFPGRFSGRQFSNSRSEMNVSTLELGDSALYLCASSFENTGELFFGEGSRLTVL.

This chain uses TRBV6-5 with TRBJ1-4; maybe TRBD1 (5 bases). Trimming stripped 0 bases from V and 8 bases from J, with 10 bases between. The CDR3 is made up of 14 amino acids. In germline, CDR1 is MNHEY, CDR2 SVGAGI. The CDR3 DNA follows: TGTGCCAGCAGTTACTCAAGATGGGACGAAAAACTGTTTTTT. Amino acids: CASSYSRWDEKLFF.

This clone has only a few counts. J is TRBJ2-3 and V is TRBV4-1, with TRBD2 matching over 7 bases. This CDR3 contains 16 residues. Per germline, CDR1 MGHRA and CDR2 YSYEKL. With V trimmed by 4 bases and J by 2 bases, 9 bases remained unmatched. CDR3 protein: CASSPGGGSITDTQYF. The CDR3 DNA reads TGCGCCAGCAGCCCTGGCGGCGGGAGTATCACAGATACGCAGTATTTT.

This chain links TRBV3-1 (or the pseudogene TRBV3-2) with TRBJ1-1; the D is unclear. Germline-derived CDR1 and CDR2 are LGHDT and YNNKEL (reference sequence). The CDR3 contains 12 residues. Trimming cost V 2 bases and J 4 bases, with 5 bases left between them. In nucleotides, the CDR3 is TGTGCCAGCAGCCAATTATTCACTGAAGCTTTCTTT. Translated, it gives CASSQLFTEAFF.

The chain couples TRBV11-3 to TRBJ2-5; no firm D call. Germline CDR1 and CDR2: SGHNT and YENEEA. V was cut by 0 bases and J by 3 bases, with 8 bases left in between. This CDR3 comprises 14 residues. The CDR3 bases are TGTGCCAGCAGCTTAGATCCCCGTGAAGAGACCCAGTACTTC. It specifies CASSLDPREETQYF.

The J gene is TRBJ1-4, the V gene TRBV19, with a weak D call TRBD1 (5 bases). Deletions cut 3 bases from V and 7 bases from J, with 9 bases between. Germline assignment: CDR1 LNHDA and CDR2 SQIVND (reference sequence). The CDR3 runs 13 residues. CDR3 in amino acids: CASSIGQGEKLFF. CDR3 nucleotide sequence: TGTGCCAGTAGTATTGGGCAGGGTGAAAAACTGTTTTTT.

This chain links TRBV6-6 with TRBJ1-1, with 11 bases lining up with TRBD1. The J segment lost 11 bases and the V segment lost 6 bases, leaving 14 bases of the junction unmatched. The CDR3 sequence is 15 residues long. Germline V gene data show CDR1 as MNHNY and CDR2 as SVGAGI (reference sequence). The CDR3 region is CASRVRDRGLGIAFF. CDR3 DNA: TGTGCCAGCAGAGTCCGGGACAGGGGGTTAGGAATTGCTTTCTTT.

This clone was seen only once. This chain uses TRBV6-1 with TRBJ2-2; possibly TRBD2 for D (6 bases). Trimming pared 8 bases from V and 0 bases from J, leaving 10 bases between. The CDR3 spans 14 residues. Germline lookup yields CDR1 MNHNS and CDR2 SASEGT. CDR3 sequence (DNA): TGTGCCAGCTTCGGGACTTCGAACACCGGGGAGCTGTTTTTT. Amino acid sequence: CASFGTSNTGELFF.

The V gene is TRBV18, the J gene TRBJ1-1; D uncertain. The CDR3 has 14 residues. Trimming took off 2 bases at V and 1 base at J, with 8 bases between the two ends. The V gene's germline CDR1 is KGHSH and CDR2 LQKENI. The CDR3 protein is CASSPWGSNTEAFF. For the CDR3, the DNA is TGTGCCAGCTCACCATGGGGTTCGAACACTGAAGCTTTCTTT.